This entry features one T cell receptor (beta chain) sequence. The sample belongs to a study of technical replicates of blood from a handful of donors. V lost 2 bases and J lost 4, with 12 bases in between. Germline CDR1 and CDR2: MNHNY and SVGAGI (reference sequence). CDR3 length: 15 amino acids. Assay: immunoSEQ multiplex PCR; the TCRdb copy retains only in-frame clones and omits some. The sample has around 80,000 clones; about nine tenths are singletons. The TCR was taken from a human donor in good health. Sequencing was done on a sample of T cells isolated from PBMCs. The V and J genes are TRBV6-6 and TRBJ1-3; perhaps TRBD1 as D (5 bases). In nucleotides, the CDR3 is TGTGCCAGCAGTTACCCGAAGGGGAACGGAAACACCATATATTTT. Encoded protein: CASSYPKGNGNTIYF.